A selection of T cell receptor beta chains follows, all from one sample in a study of T cell responses to AZD1222 COVID-19 vaccine. Data came from immunoSEQ multiplex PCR; TCRdb stores just in-frame clones and leaves some out. The sample comprises 110,000 to 150,000 clones, about 90% of which are singletons, and over 3% rests with the top ten. Specimen: peripheral blood, collected on day 0 of AZD1222 vaccination. The receptors derive from an adult in good health. The CDR3 runs from the conserved cysteine through the conserved F or W. Fields, in order: D gene, V gene, J gene, clone size, CDR3 protein, CDR3 DNA. A D gene is named only where the DNA matches it firmly. A row's size may be missing; if present it is once, few, many or a size class.

NA,TRBV9,TRBJ1-2,NA,CASSSQGLGYGYTF,TGTGCCAGCAGCAGTCAGGGGTTAGGGTATGGCTACACCTTC
NA,TRBV19,TRBJ1-1,NA,CASSILTPQGRTEAFF,TGTGCCAGTAGTATCCTAACCCCCCAGGGGCGGACTGAAGCTTTCTTT
NA,TRBV4-2,TRBJ2-2,once,CASSQDAGRDGELFF,TGTGCCAGCAGCCAAGATGCGGGGCGCGACGGGGAGCTGTTTTTT
NA,TRBV7-3,TRBJ2-3,once,CASSLGPLTDTQYF,TGTGCCAGCAGCTTAGGGCCTTTAACAGATACGCAGTATTTT
NA,TRBV6-5,TRBJ2-7,NA,CARSCYYEQYF,TGTGCCAGGAGCTGTTACTACGAGCAGTACTTC
TRBD1,TRBV5-6,TRBJ1-1,NA,CASSTWTGEGGTEAFF,TGTGCCAGCAGCACCTGGACAGGGGAGGGGGGCACTGAAGCTTTCTTT
NA,TRBV30,TRBJ1-2,NA,CAWRAGREITNYGYTF,TGTGCCTGGAGGGCGGGACGGGAGATAACTAACTATGGCTACACCTTC
TRBD2,TRBV30,TRBJ2-5,once,CACRDHGLGGETQYF,TGTGCCTGCCGCGACCATGGCCTGGGAGGGGAGACCCAGTACTTC
NA,TRBV11-2,TRBJ1-3,once,CASSLDGGSGNTIYF,TGTGCCAGCAGCTTAGACGGTGGCTCTGGAAACACCATATATTTT
NA,TRBV5-1,TRBJ2-3,NA,CASSLGVQAPPDTQYF,TGCGCCAGCAGCTTGGGTGTGCAGGCCCCTCCAGATACGCAGTATTTT
NA,TRBV3-1/TRBV3-2,TRBJ1-2,NA,CASSQVGDGYTF,TGTGCCAGCAGCCAAGTCGGGGATGGCTACACCTTC
TRBD2,TRBV7-6,TRBJ2-5,NA,CASSLGATSGQETQYF,TGTGCCAGCAGCTTAGGTGCAACTAGCGGACAAGAGACCCAGTACTTC
NA,TRBV29-1,TRBJ2-1,NA,CSALHRVHNEQFF,TGCAGCGCCCTTCACAGGGTCCACAATGAGCAGTTCTTC
NA,TRBV12-3/TRBV12-4,TRBJ2-7,NA,CASGFYYEQYF,TGTGCCAGCGGGTTCTACTACGAGCAGTACTTC
NA,TRBV28,TRBJ1-1,NA,CASSFWQGGTEAFF,TGTGCCAGCAGTTTTTGGCAGGGAGGCACTGAAGCTTTCTTT
NA,TRBV20-1,TRBJ2-1,NA,CSARNYNEQFF,TGCAGTGCTAGAAACTACAATGAGCAGTTCTTC
TRBD2,TRBV5-1,TRBJ2-3,NA,CASSLGLARDTQYF,TGCGCCAGCAGCCTCGGACTAGCGAGGGATACGCAGTATTTT
TRBD2,TRBV4-1,TRBJ2-7,NA,CASSQVGGWGTSYEQYF,TGCGCCAGCAGCCAAGTCGGGGGGTGGGGAACCTCCTACGAGCAGTACTTC
TRBD2,TRBV27,TRBJ2-7,NA,CASSATGLAFYEQYF,TGTGCCAGCAGTGCTACGGGACTAGCGTTCTACGAGCAGTACTTC
TRBD2,TRBV6-1,TRBJ2-7,NA,CASSVGLAGGHSSYEQYF,TGTGCCAGCAGTGTGGGACTAGCGGGAGGCCATAGCTCCTACGAGCAGTACTTC
NA,TRBV4-1,TRBJ1-5,NA,CASSQEDILVANQPQHF,TGCGCCAGCAGCCAAGAAGATATTTTGGTGGCCAATCAGCCCCAGCATTTT
NA,TRBV27,TRBJ2-3,NA,CASSTHRDTSGTQYF,TGTGCCAGCAGTACCCACCGGGACACCAGCGGTACGCAGTATTTT
NA,TRBV5-4,TRBJ1-3,NA,CASSLAPPSSGNTIYF,TGTGCCAGCAGCTTGGCCCCCCCGAGCTCTGGAAACACCATATATTTT
TRBD1,TRBV5-1,TRBJ2-5,NA,CASSLLGRGQQETQYF,TGCGCCAGCAGCTTGTTAGGCAGGGGGCAACAAGAGACCCAGTACTTC
NA,TRBV15,TRBJ2-2,NA,CATSRDRGVTGELFF,TGTGCCACCAGCAGAGATAGGGGGGTCACCGGGGAGCTGTTTTTT
TRBD1,TRBV10-1,TRBJ2-3,once,CASSESRQGTDTQYF,TGCGCCAGCAGTGAGTCTAGACAGGGTACAGATACGCAGTATTTT
NA,TRBV9,TRBJ2-7,NA,CASSAPMGEQYF,TGTGCCAGCAGCGCTCCGATGGGCGAGCAGTACTTC
NA,TRBV25-1,TRBJ2-7,few,CASSEVIPGHEQYF,TGTGCCAGCAGTGAAGTAATTCCGGGCCACGAGCAGTACTTC
NA,TRBV15,TRBJ2-2,once,CATSRDIGAGELFF,TGTGCCACCAGCAGAGATATCGGGGCCGGGGAGCTGTTTTTT
NA,TRBV10-3,TRBJ1-1,NA,CAISGGKGTEAFF,TGTGCCATCAGTGGGGGGAAGGGCACTGAAGCTTTCTTT
NA,TRBV5-1,TRBJ1-3,NA,CASSLSQRSSGNTIYF,TGCGCCAGCAGCTTGTCGCAACGGAGCTCTGGAAACACCATATATTTT
TRBD1,TRBV7-2,TRBJ1-5,NA,CASSFLQGATRRPQHF,TGTGCCAGCAGCTTTCTACAGGGGGCTACCAGGAGGCCCCAGCATTTT
NA,TRBV6-5,TRBJ2-1,NA,CASSMERTDEQFF,TGTGCCAGCAGTATGGAGAGGACTGATGAGCAGTTCTTC
NA,TRBV12-5,TRBJ2-7,NA,CASGLSGRTYEQYF,TGTGCTAGTGGTTTGTCTGGACGGACCTACGAGCAGTACTTC
TRBD2,TRBV3-1/TRBV3-2,TRBJ2-2,NA,CASSQDQSSGRRTGELFF,TGTGCCAGCAGCCAAGATCAGTCAAGCGGGAGGAGGACCGGGGAGCTGTTTTTT
TRBD1,TRBV30,TRBJ1-1,NA,CAWSPHRGALVEAFF,TGTGCCTGGAGCCCTCACAGGGGTGCGTTAGTTGAAGCTTTCTTT
NA,TRBV29-1,TRBJ2-2,NA,CSAYKGLGGELFF,TGCAGCGCCTATAAGGGGCTCGGCGGGGAGCTGTTTTTT
NA,TRBV19,TRBJ1-2,NA,CASSPRSMSVNYGYTF,TGTGCCAGTAGTCCCCGTAGTATGTCCGTCAACTATGGCTACACCTTC
NA,TRBV2,TRBJ1-5,NA,CASSQWSNQPQHF,TGTGCCAGCAGTCAGTGGAGTAACCAGCCCCAGCATTTT
NA,TRBV28,TRBJ1-2,NA,CASSPSGPDNYGYTF,TGTGCCAGCAGTCCCTCTGGACCGGATAACTATGGCTACACCTTC
TRBD1,TRBV10-3,TRBJ2-3,once,CAINEQGIGDTQYF,TGTGCCATTAACGAACAGGGGATTGGTGATACGCAGTATTTT
NA,TRBV5-4,TRBJ1-2,NA,CASSQPRAGLNYGYTF,TGTGCCAGCAGCCAACCGCGGGCGGGACTTAACTATGGCTACACCTTC
NA,TRBV20-1,TRBJ1-5,NA,CSASRRVGNQPQHF,TGCAGTGCTAGTAGGAGGGTTGGCAATCAGCCCCAGCATTTT